The 29 T cell receptor beta chains in this list originate from one sample, sequenced in a study of PD-L1 blockade in urothelial cancer. Clones were read by immunoSEQ multiplex PCR, and TCRdb kept only the in-frame ones, dropping some. The repertoire holds about 50,000 clones, around 84% seen once, with around 3.1% in the top ten. Time point indicated: pretreatment peripheral blood. The specimen was PBMCs, collected around atezolizumab (anti-PD-L1) treatment. The receptors were gathered from a man between 65 and 80 years old with urothelial cancer.

The gene calls are TRBV7-9 and TRBJ2-3; D unclear. Germline CDR1 reads SEHNR; CDR2 reads FQNEAQ (reference sequence). CDR3 length equals 12 residues. The V and J ends lost 4 bases and 6 bases respectively, with 8 bases between them. This CDR3 reads CASSSLGDTQYF. Here the CDR3 DNA reads TGTGCCAGCAGCTCCCTAGGCGATACGCAGTATTTT.

This clone was counted a single time. The chain combines TRBV4-1 with TRBJ2-1; 7 nucleotides match TRBD2. CDR1 is MGHRA, CDR2 YSYEKL, per germline. V lost 6 bases to trimming and J lost 0 bases; unmatched junction nucleotides: 17. The CDR3 has 19 residues. CDR3 DNA: TGCGCCAGCAGTCCGGATAACGGGGGGATGATAAGCTCCTACAATGAGCAGTTCTTC. It is translated as CASSPDNGGMISSYNEQFF.

This chain joins TRBV4-3 and TRBJ2-7, with 7 bases matching TRBD2. J gave up 3 bases and V 2 bases, and 10 bases lay outside the gene matches. CDR3 length equals 16 residues. Germline assignment: CDR1 LGHNA and CDR2 YSLEER. CDR3: CASSQMLLAGVYEQYF. CDR3 nucleotides: TGCGCCAGCAGCCAAATGCTTCTCGCGGGAGTCTACGAGCAGTACTTC.

The rearrangement uses TRBV9 and TRBJ1-4; TRBD1 might be the D (6 bases). This CDR3 contains 15 residues. Germline CDR1 is SGDLS and CDR2 is YYNGEE. The ends were cut back, 1 base at V and 5 bases at J, with 12 bases in the middle. CDR3: CASSVFSGANEKLFF. Written as DNA, the CDR3 is TGTGCCAGCAGCGTATTTTCAGGGGCAAATGAAAAACTGTTTTTT.

V usage is TRBV19 and J usage is TRBJ2-7; 8 nucleotides match TRBD2. CDR3 length: 14 residues. Unmatched junction bases numbered 4, after V lost 2 bases and J lost 4 bases. Germline CDR1 reads LNHDA; CDR2 reads SQIVND (reference sequence). CDR3 coding DNA: TGTGCCAGTAGTATACAAGCGGGAGAGTACGAGCAGTACTTC. Protein sequence: CASSIQAGEYEQYF.

The chain has TRBV6-1 and TRBJ2-7; perhaps TRBD2 as D (6 bases). The CDR3 covers 14 residues. Germline CDR1 reads MNHNS; CDR2 reads SASEGT. V dropped 4 bases and J dropped 2 bases, with 12 bases sitting between them. The CDR3 DNA is TGTGCCAGCAGTGGCCGGGACTTACCCTACGAGCAGTACTTC. This gives the protein CASSGRDLPYEQYF.

This clone is a singleton in its sample. The chain combines TRBV6-5 with TRBJ2-7, with D possibly TRBD2 on 5 matching bases. Germline-derived CDR1 and CDR2 are MNHEY and SVGAGI. V was shortened by 6 bases and J by 6 bases, with 12 bases between the two germline ends. The CDR3 contains 12 residues. CDR3 DNA: TGTGCCAGCAGCCGGGGTGCTAGCGAGCAGTACTTC. Translating it yields CASSRGASEQYF.

This chain uses TRBV6-1 with TRBJ1-5; maybe TRBD1 (6 bases). Germline lookup yields CDR1 MNHNS and CDR2 SASEGT. V lost 6 bases, J lost 5 bases, and 20 bases lay in between. The length of the CDR3 is 16 residues. The CDR3 nucleotides read TGTGCCAGCAGGGAATCCGGGACAAGGGTCGATCAGCCCCAGCATTTT. Its protein product is CASRESGTRVDQPQHF.

The chain couples TRBV5-4 to TRBJ2-3; 7 bases align to TRBD2. In germline, CDR1 is SGHNT, CDR2 YYREEE (reference sequence). Germline trimming cut 2 bases from V and 2 bases from J; bases unmatched to any gene: 11. CDR3 length: 17 amino acids. The CDR3 sequence is CASSLGARTSYTDTQYF. Written as DNA, the CDR3 is TGTGCCAGCAGCTTAGGGGCACGGACTAGTTACACAGATACGCAGTATTTT.

The chain uses TRBV2 and TRBJ1-5, with D perhaps TRBD1 (5 bases). Per the germline V gene, CDR1 is SNHLY and CDR2 is FYNNEI. The germline V and J ends were trimmed by 2 bases and 6 bases, with 8 bases remaining between them. CDR3 size: 13 residues. The CDR3 coding sequence is TGTGCCAGCAGTGAACAGGGCGGTCAGCCCCAGCATTTT. The encoded protein is CASSEQGGQPQHF.

This clone was observed a handful of times. This chain connects TRBV5-1 to TRBJ2-3; the match to TRBD2 covers 10 bases. The length of the CDR3 is 16 residues. Germline assignment: CDR1 SGHRS and CDR2 YFSETQ. Germline trimming cut 4 bases from V and 5 bases from J; bases unmatched to any gene: 10. The CDR3 is CASSGGSSGSVDTQYF. The CDR3 DNA is TGCGCCAGCAGCGGCGGATCTAGCGGGAGTGTAGATACGCAGTATTTT.

The chain links TRBV6-1 to TRBJ1-5; weak D call: TRBD1 (6 bases). Germline loops: CDR1 MNHNS, CDR2 SASEGT. This CDR3 region has 13 residues. Trimming removed 2 bases from V and 4 bases from J, with 6 bases in between. DNA for the CDR3: TGTGCCAGCAGTGAAAGGGGGAATCAGCCCCAGCATTTT. Amino acids: CASSERGNQPQHF.

Points on this clone: Likely a read error: the CDR3 ends without its conserved phenylalanine or tryptophan. The limits of the CDR3 on the DNA are not certain, so only TCRdb's listed CDR3 is given. This sequence joins TRBV10-3 and TRBJ1-1; the listed D gene, TRBD1, was not tested against the DNA. The CDR3 length equals 11 residues, ends included. The germline CDR1 and CDR2 sequences are ENHRY and SYGVKD. CDR3 residues: CAISGGQGRTI.

This sequence joins TRBV28 and TRBJ2-7; 8 positions match TRBD1. The CDR3 is 14 residues long. V lost 5 bases and J lost 3; bases outside the gene matches: 6. The germline CDR1 and CDR2 sequences are MDHEN and SYDVKM. DNA for the CDR3: TGTGCCAGCAGTCCGCCCGACAGGGGCTACGAGCAGTACTTC. Encoded protein: CASSPPDRGYEQYF. Filled out from reference TRBV28 and TRBJ2-7, the complete variable domain reads DVKVTQSSRYLVKRTGEKVFLECVQDMDHENMFWYRQDPGLGLRLIYFSYDVKMKEKGDIPEGYSVSREKKERFSLILESASTNQTSMYLCASSPPDRGYEQYFGPGTRLTVT.

The chain couples TRBV4-2 to TRBJ2-5, with D possibly TRBD1 on 5 matching bases. The V and J ends lost 5 bases and 1 base respectively, with 14 bases between them. CDR1 is LGHNA, CDR2 YNFKEQ, per germline. The CDR3 loop spans 15 amino acids. CDR3 nucleotides: TGTGCCAGCAGCAACACACGACAGCGCCAAGAGACCCAGTACTTC. Its protein is CASSNTRQRQETQYF.

This rearrangement joins TRBV28 to TRBJ2-7; maybe TRBD2 (5 bases). Trimming removed 5 bases at V and 2 bases at J, with 13 bases between. The germline V gene has CDR1 MDHEN and CDR2 SYDVKM. The CDR3 has 14 amino acids. CDR3 in amino acids: CASSPHREPYEQYF. The CDR3, as DNA: TGTGCCAGCAGTCCCCATAGGGAGCCCTACGAGCAGTACTTC. Combining the CDR3 with reference TRBV28 and TRBJ2-7 gives the whole variable domain DVKVTQSSRYLVKRTGEKVFLECVQDMDHENMFWYRQDPGLGLRLIYFSYDVKMKEKGDIPEGYSVSREKKERFSLILESASTNQTSMYLCASSPHREPYEQYFGPGTRLTVT.

The V gene is TRBV19, the J gene TRBJ2-1, with TRBD2 as a possible D gene (6 bases). Germline lookup yields CDR1 LNHDA and CDR2 SQIVND (reference sequence). V lost 4 bases to trimming and J lost 3 bases, with 13 bases between them. The CDR3 runs 15 residues. The CDR3 is CASSKGTGFYNEQFF. The DNA for the CDR3 is TGTGCCAGTAGTAAGGGGACTGGCTTCTACAATGAGCAGTTCTTC. Looking up the rest from reference TRBV19 and TRBJ2-1 gives the full variable domain: DGGITQSPKYLFRKEGQNVTLSCEQNLNHDAMYWYRQDPGQGLRLIYYSQIVNDFQKGDIAEGYSVSREKKESFPLTVTSAQKNPTAFYLCASSKGTGFYNEQFFGPGTRLTVL.

This sequence joins TRBV7-2 and TRBJ2-7; tentatively, D is TRBD2 (6 bases). Trimming cost V 1 base and J 2 bases, with 12 bases left between them. The CDR3 consists of 15 residues. Germline V lookup: CDR1 SGHTA, CDR2 FQGNSA. The CDR3 loop reads CASSLGGTIAYEQYF. DNA for the CDR3: TGTGCCAGCAGCTTAGGCGGGACCATAGCCTACGAGCAGTACTTC.

This clone occurred a few times. The genes are TRBV5-1 and TRBJ2-3; 7 nucleotides match TRBD1. This CDR3 contains 17 residues. The germline gives CDR1 SGHRS, CDR2 YFSETQ. With V trimmed by 0 bases and J by 0 bases, 7 bases remained unmatched. The CDR3 DNA sequence: TGCGCCAGCAGCTTGGGACAGGGCGGGCCTAGCACAGATACGCAGTATTTT. Protein product: CASSLGQGGPSTDTQYF.

Here the CDR3 reads CASSGQGIDYGYTF. The DNA for the CDR3 is TGTGCCAGCAGCGGCCAGGGGATTGACTATGGCTACACCTTC. The chain uses TRBV9 and TRBJ1-2; D may be TRBD1 (6 bases). Germline V lookup: CDR1 SGDLS, CDR2 YYNGEE. Trimming removed 3 bases from V and 3 bases from J, with 12 bases in between. CDR3 length equals 14 residues.

V is TRBV7-6 and J is TRBJ2-5; D might be TRBD2 (6 bases). CDR3 size: 18 residues. Deletions cut 5 bases from V and 5 bases from J, with 27 bases between. Germline V gene lookup returns CDR1 SGHVS and CDR2 FNYEAQ. The CDR3 nucleotides read TGTGCCAGCAGCCCCACTTCCGCACTAGGCCCGGCGGGGGAGACCCAGTACTTC. Encoded protein: CASSPTSALGPAGETQYF. Full variable domain (rest looked up from reference TRBV7-6 and TRBJ2-5): GAGVSQSPRYKVTKRGQDVALRCDPISGHVSLYWYRQALGQGPEFLTYFNYEAQQDKSGLPNDRFSAERPEGSISTLTIQRTEQRDSAMYRCASSPTSALGPAGETQYFGPGTRLLVL.

This clone was counted a single time. The rearrangement links TRBV4-2 to TRBJ2-2; 7 nucleotides match TRBD2. CDR3 length equals 18 residues. Per germline, CDR1 LGHNA and CDR2 YNFKEQ. V lost 0 bases to trimming and J lost 1 base; unmatched junction nucleotides: 8. The CDR3 DNA is TGTGCCAGCAGCCAAGATGAAGGCGGCGGGAGGAACACCGGGGAGCTGTTTTTT. As protein: CASSQDEGGGRNTGELFF.

V and J are TRBV9 and TRBJ2-5; D gene unclear. V gave up 3 bases and J gave up 2 bases, with 11 bases separating them. Germline V gene lookup returns CDR1 SGDLS and CDR2 YYNGEE. This CDR3 is built from 14 residues. The CDR3 coding sequence is TGTGCCAGCAGCGCCTACAGTGGGCAAGAGACCCAGTACTTC. It yields the protein CASSAYSGQETQYF.

The V and J genes are TRBV5-1 and TRBJ2-2; TRBD1 aligns across 8 bases. CDR1 and CDR2 from the germline V gene are SGHRS and YFSETQ. J lost 4 bases, V lost 2 bases, and 4 bases had no gene match. The length of the CDR3 is 15 residues. CDR3 bases: TGCGCCAGCAGCTTTACAGGGGGGAGCACCGGGGAGCTGTTTTTT. Translation: CASSFTGGSTGELFF. Full variable domain (remainder filled in from reference TRBV5-1 and TRBJ2-2): KAGVTQTPRYLIKTRGQQVTLSCSPISGHRSVSWYQQTPGQGLQFLFEYFSETQRNKGNFPGRFSGRQFSNSRSEMNVSTLELGDSALYLCASSFTGGSTGELFFGEGSRLTVL.

This chain links TRBV6-1 with TRBJ2-3; 10 positions agree with TRBD2. CDR1 and CDR2 (germline): MNHNS, SASEGT. This CDR3 spans 15 amino acids. The V gene end was trimmed by 5 bases and the J gene end by 1 base; junction bases not matched to a gene: 3. This CDR3 reads CASSPSGRRTDTQYF. The CDR3 nucleotides are TGTGCCAGCAGTCCTAGCGGGAGACGCACAGATACGCAGTATTTT.

The CDR3: CASRPDRVNTGELFF. CDR3 nucleotides: TGTGCCAGTAGGCCCGACAGGGTGAACACCGGGGAGCTGTTTTTT. The chain uses TRBV19 and TRBJ2-2, with 7 bases aligning to TRBD1. Germline assignment: CDR1 LNHDA and CDR2 SQIVND (reference sequence). Losses at the gene ends were 6 bases for V and 1 base for J; bases not matched to a gene: 5. This CDR3 is 15 amino acids long.

This clone has more than one count but fewer than ten. The V and J genes are TRBV28 and TRBJ2-7, with D tentatively TRBD1 (5 bases). Germline CDR1 MDHEN, CDR2 SYDVKM. With 5 bases removed from V and 7 bases from J, the gap between germline ends came to 12 bases. The CDR3 is 12 residues long. The CDR3 DNA is TGTGCCAGCAGTCCCCAGGGTCGGGAGCAGTACTTC. Translated, it gives CASSPQGREQYF.

The genes are TRBV12-2 and TRBJ2-7; the D call TRBD2 from the table was never checked on the DNA. TRBV12-2 is described as a pseudogene. The CDR3 has 15 amino acids. As DNA, the CDR3 is TGTGCAAGTCGCTTAGATCTTATTCCCGGGGGCGAGCAGTACTTC. It is translated as CASRLDLIPGGEQYF.

V gene TRBV5-6 combines with J gene TRBJ2-7; D perhaps matches TRBD1 (5 bases). V was shortened by 1 base and J by 5 bases, with 16 bases between the two germline ends. Germline-derived CDR1 and CDR2 are SGHDT and YYEEEE. The CDR3 extends over 15 amino acids. CDR3 in DNA: TGTGCCAGCAGCTTGTTGGGGCCAGTCGCCCACGAGCAGTACTTC. Protein product: CASSLLGPVAHEQYF.